This TCR beta chain is drawn from a study of CD8 T cells in acute hepatitis C reinfection. Overall study results and limits: All groups preferentially used TRBV04 and TRBV06, which was not due to overrepresentation in the naive pool. No chronic follow-up sample yielded enough NS3-1073 specific cells.

The data were produced by immunoSEQ multiplex PCR, yet TCRdb's version contains in-frame clones alone and is incomplete. The data contain tens of thousands of clones, approximately 87% of them seen just once; the ten biggest clones take up under 0.65%. The sample's time point: naive CD8 control sorted from an acute-time-point sample. V gave up 3 bases and J gave up 0 bases, with 15 bases separating them. Per germline, CDR1 LNHDA and CDR2 SQIVND (reference sequence). The CDR3 runs to 17 residues. As regards this clone: Its antigen is unidentified.

The source material was naive CD8+ T cells from PBMCs. The TCR comes from a man between 25 and 39 years old with chronic hepatitis C. V usage is TRBV19 and J usage is TRBJ2-1, with D tentatively TRBD1 (6 bases). This CDR3 reads CASSMTSGTHSYNEQFF. In DNA form, the CDR3 reads TGTGCCAGTAGTATGACGTCCGGGACACACTCCTACAATGAGCAGTTCTTC.